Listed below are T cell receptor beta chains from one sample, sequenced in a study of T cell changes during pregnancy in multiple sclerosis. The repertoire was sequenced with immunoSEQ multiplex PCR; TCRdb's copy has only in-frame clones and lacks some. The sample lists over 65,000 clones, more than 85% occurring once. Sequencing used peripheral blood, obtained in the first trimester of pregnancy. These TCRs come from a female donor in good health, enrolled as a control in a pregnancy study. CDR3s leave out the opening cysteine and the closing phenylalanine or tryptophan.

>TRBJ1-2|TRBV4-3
ASSSLRRGADGYT
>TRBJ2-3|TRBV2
ARPGTATDTQY
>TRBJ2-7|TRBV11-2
ASSLSPDYRYEQY
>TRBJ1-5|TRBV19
ASSIGSGNNQPQH
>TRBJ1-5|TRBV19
ASSIEGREAYSNQPQH
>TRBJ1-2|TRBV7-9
ASSSNYGYT
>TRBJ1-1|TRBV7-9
ASSIGQAGTEAF
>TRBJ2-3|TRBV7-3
ASSFGGSTDTQY
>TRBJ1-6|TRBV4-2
ASSQALTGLSSPLH
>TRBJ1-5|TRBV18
ASNKQGQNQPQH
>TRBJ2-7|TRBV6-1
ASSESPLYEQY
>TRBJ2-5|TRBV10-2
ASTGGYQETQY
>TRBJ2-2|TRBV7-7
ASSLQQGTGELF
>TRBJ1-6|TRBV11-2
ASSTRQSSYNSPLH
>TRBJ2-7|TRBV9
ASSFRGLAKSYEQY
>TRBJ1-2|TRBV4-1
ASSQFPGEGYT
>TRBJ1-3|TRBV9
ASSVGSSTSGNTIY
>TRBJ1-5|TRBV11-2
ASSLSANQPQH
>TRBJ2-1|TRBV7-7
ASSLDGTLYNEQF
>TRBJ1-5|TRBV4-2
ASSRGGDGNQPQH
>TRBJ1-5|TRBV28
ASKGGQVNQPQH
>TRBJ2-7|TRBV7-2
ASSSGQGQGYEQY
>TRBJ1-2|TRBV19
ASSSRSTALYGYT
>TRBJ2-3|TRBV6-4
ASSDSSGGTDTQY
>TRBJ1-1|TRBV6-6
ASSYGGDETEAF
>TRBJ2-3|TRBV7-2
ASSLVPGGSTDTQY
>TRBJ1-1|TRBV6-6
ASRDRQTEAF
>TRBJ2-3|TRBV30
AWSVRQGSTDTQY
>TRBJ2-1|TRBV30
AWGLADNEQF
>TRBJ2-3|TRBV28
ASSLEGGYGTDTQY